The 18 T cell receptor beta chains below come from one sample, sequenced in a study of regulatory T cells in long-lasting Graves disease. To make TCR beta libraries, researchers used iRepertoire HTBI primers and Arm-PCR of CDR3 regions. TCRdb re-called the multiplex PCR reads with MiXCR, one entry per CDR3 protein. The sample has 450,000 to 600,000 distinct CDR3 sequences; 13% are singletons. The time point was: newly diagnosed GD, antithyroid drugs for less than 3 months. After RNA was extracted from PBMCs, the TCR library was made from it. These sequences were also reported in another study, on T cells in Graves' hyperthyroidism and ophthalmopathy.

The sample in question was peripheral blood mononuclear cells (PBMCs), obtained at new diagnosis, from a patient treated with antithyroid drugs. Receptor source: a man aged 25-45 years with Graves disease.

There are a few counts of this clonotype. The chain carries TRBV5-6 and TRBJ1-1; maybe TRBD1 (6 bases). V lost 0 bases, J lost 4 bases, and 13 bases lay in between. The CDR3 sequence is 15 residues long. Germline values: CDR1 SGHDT, CDR2 YYEEEE. The CDR3 region has the DNA TGTGCCAGCAGCTTGGATAGGGGGTTGGTCACTGAAGCTTTCTTT. Residues: CASSLDRGLVTEAFF.

This clonotype was counted ten times or more. The CDR3 DNA is TGTGCCAGCAGCTGGGGACTAGCGGGCCACAACAATGAGCAGTTCTTC. Translated: CASSWGLAGHNNEQFF. The V and J genes are TRBV7-8 and TRBJ2-1, with 12 bases that match TRBD2. The J segment lost 5 bases and the V segment lost 4 bases, leaving 6 bases of the junction unmatched. The V gene's germline CDR1 is SGHVS and CDR2 FQNEAQ. This CDR3 comprises 16 residues.

This clonotype was seen ten or more times. The V and J genes are TRBV7-2 and TRBJ2-1, with TRBD2 matching 9 bases. The CDR3 is 14 amino acids. Unmatched junction bases numbered 12, after V lost 5 bases and J lost 13 bases. The germline V gene encodes CDR1 SGHTA and CDR2 FQGNSA. CDR3 bases: TGTGCCAGCAGCCCCCAGGCGGGAGGGGCACTTCAGTTCTTC. Residues: CASSPQAGGALQFF.

This clonotype has a handful of counts. This chain joins TRBV2 and TRBJ1-5; 8 positions agree with TRBD1. The CDR3 totals 13 residues. The germline gives CDR1 SNHLY, CDR2 FYNNEI. V shed 6 bases, J shed 7 bases, and the junction held 5 bases outside the gene matches. The CDR3: CASRDRVGQPQHF. The CDR3 region has the DNA TGTGCCAGCAGGGACAGGGTCGGGCAGCCCCAGCATTTT.

In its sample, this clonotype was seen a few times. One end of the junction fails to match germline, which may point to a read error. Here the CDR3 DNA reads TGTGCCAGTAGTCCTCCGGGACTACCCTATGGCCACACCTTC. Amino acids: CASSPPGLPYGHTF. V usage is TRBV19 and J usage is TRBJ1-2; D might be TRBD1 (5 bases). This CDR3 has 14 amino acids. Germline lookup yields CDR1 LNHDA and CDR2 SQIVND (reference sequence).

This clonotype showed up just a few times. One end of the junction varies from germline; a read error may be responsible. This sequence joins TRBV20-1 and TRBJ2-5, with D tentatively TRBD2 (6 bases). Germline V lookup: CDR1 DFQATT, CDR2 SNEGSKA (reference sequence). The CDR3 totals 13 residues. CDR3 sequence (DNA): TGCAGTGCTCGAGACCCCGGGAGCCATACCCAGTACTTC. This encodes CSARDPGSHTQYF.

The sample holds many counts of this clonotype. The chain couples TRBV4-1 to TRBJ2-7, with D unclear. V shed 1 base and J shed 0 bases, with 10 bases lying between them. Germline V lookup: CDR1 MGHRA, CDR2 YSYEKL. This CDR3 comprises 15 residues. CDR3: CASSQGLGSSYEQYF. DNA of the CDR3: TGCGCCAGCAGCCAAGGCTTAGGTAGCTCCTACGAGCAGTACTTC.

The chain couples TRBV27 to TRBJ2-3; D not certain. Trimming removed 7 bases at V and 1 base at J, with 9 bases between. The CDR3 is made up of 13 amino acids. Germline CDR1 is MNHEY and CDR2 is SMNVEV (reference sequence). The CDR3 region is CASTPSGTDTQYF. The CDR3 nucleotides are TGTGCCAGCACTCCCAGCGGCACAGATACGCAGTATTTT.

This clonotype showed up many times. The V and J genes are TRBV24-1 and TRBJ2-1; 8 bases agree with TRBD2. CDR3 size: 17 residues. V shed 4 bases and J 2 bases; nucleotides not matched to a gene: 9. Germline CDR1 KGHDR, CDR2 SFDVKD. The CDR3 spells CATSDRPERGPYNEQFF. The CDR3 DNA sequence: TGTGCCACCAGTGACCGACCTGAGCGGGGGCCCTACAATGAGCAGTTCTTC.

With respect to this clonotype: A clone one base away is much larger, so this may be a read error. The chain employs TRBV7-7 and TRBJ2-1; maybe TRBD2 (5 bases). Matching the DNA end better, TRBJ2-5 makes the J call doubtful. CDR3 length: 13 amino acids. Germline-derived CDR1 and CDR2 are SSHAT and FNYEAQ (reference sequence). Written as DNA, the CDR3 is TGTGCCAGCGGCTTAGTAGCGTCGGAGACCCAGTACTTC. Translated: CASGLVASETQYF.

This clonotype was detected ten times or more. The chain joins TRBV29-1 to TRBJ2-2; a weak D match, TRBD1 (6 bases). V shed 6 bases and J shed 3 bases, with 17 bases lying between them. Per the germline V gene, CDR1 is SQVTM and CDR2 is ANQGSEA. This CDR3 is built from 15 residues. The CDR3 spells CSVQLNRAYTGELFF. The DNA of the CDR3 is TGCAGCGTACAACTTAACAGGGCCTACACCGGGGAGCTGTTTTTT.

This clonotype was picked up many times. The chain links TRBV12-3 or TRBV12-4 to TRBJ2-5, with D hard to call. Trimming left V 7 bases short and J 2 bases short, with 11 bases between. The CDR3 sequence is 13 residues long. The CDR3 loop reads CASTPRRQETQYF. CDR3 bases: TGTGCCAGCACTCCCCGCCGGCAAGAGACCCAGTACTTC.

This clonotype was counted at least ten times. The CDR3 DNA reads TGCAGCGTTGCCACGGGCACTGGGGGGCCAAATGAGCAGTTCTTC. Amino acid sequence: CSVATGTGGPNEQFF. The chain uses TRBV29-1 and TRBJ2-1; D may correspond to TRBD1 or TRBD2 (6 bases each). V lost 4 bases and J 7 bases, leaving 20 bases between the germline ends. Germline CDR1 SQVTM, CDR2 ANQGSEA. This CDR3 has 15 residues.

This clonotype has only a few counts. V gene TRBV4-1 combines with J gene TRBJ2-7; D not certain. The CDR3 covers 14 residues. With 1 base removed from V and 2 bases from J, the gap between germline ends came to 9 bases. Germline CDR1 and CDR2: MGHRA and YSYEKL. Here the CDR3 DNA reads TGCGCCAGCAGCCAAGGACGGTCGACCTACGAGCAGTACTTC. Its translation: CASSQGRSTYEQYF.

The chain combines TRBV10-2 with TRBJ2-6, with a weak D call TRBD1 (6 bases). This CDR3 has 17 residues. Deletions cut 7 bases from V and 0 bases from J, with 16 bases between. Germline-derived CDR1 and CDR2 are WSHSY and SAAADI. Written as DNA, the CDR3 is TGCGCCAGCAAAGACAGGTTACTTACCTCTGGGGCCAACGTCCTGACTTTC. It yields the protein CASKDRLLTSGANVLTF.

The table lists this clonotype with many counts. V and J are TRBV11-2 and TRBJ2-7, with a possible D match to TRBD1 (6 bases). Germline CDR1 is SGHAT and CDR2 is FQNNGV. The CDR3 extends over 16 amino acids. V dropped 5 bases and J dropped 0 bases, with 17 bases sitting between them. The CDR3 coding sequence is TGTGCCAGCAGCCCATCCGGGACACCATACTCCTACGAGCAGTACTTC. It specifies CASSPSGTPYSYEQYF.

This clonotype was seen ten or more times. The chain carries TRBV7-9 and TRBJ2-5, with 8 bases matching TRBD2. CDR1 SEHNR and CDR2 FQNEAQ come from the germline V gene (reference sequence). There are 16 residues in the CDR3. J lost 2 bases, V lost 4 bases, and 9 bases had no gene match. CDR3 DNA sequence: TGTGCCAGCAGCTCACCTGGACTAGCAAAGCAAGAGACCCAGTACTTC. It codes for CASSSPGLAKQETQYF.

This clonotype was detected many times. The V gene is TRBV2, the J gene TRBJ2-1; the D call may be TRBD1 or TRBD2 (5 bases each). V gave up 11 bases and J gave up 7 bases, with 30 bases separating them. Germline V gives CDR1 SNHLY, CDR2 FYNNEI. This CDR3 has 17 residues. CDR3 in DNA: TGTGCCTCGACCCCGAGGTTCAAGCAGGGAGCTTGGAATGAGCAGTTCTTC. This gives the protein CASTPRFKQGAWNEQFF.